This is a list of T cell receptor beta chains from one sample in a study of blood T cell repertoires in COVID-19. Sequenced by immunoSEQ multiplex PCR; TCRdb stores in-frame clones only, minus some. The sample holds some 150,000 clones, about 86% seen once. The sequenced material came from peripheral blood. Source of these receptors: an older woman with acute or convalescent COVID-19. CDR3s include the opening cysteine and the closing phenylalanine or tryptophan. D genes are given only for firm matches. The size entry is marked missing in some rows and otherwise reads once, few, many or a size class.

abundance: -; v_gene: TRBV13; d_gene: TRBD1; j_gene: TRBJ2-1; CDR3aa: CASSSRGRGGHNEQFF; CDR3nt: TGTGCCAGCAGCAGTCGGGGCAGAGGGGGCCACAATGAGCAGTTCTTC
abundance: -; v_gene: TRBV19; d_gene: -; j_gene: TRBJ1-1; CDR3aa: CASSIVRGVTEAFF; CDR3nt: TGTGCCAGTAGTATCGTACGGGGGGTAACTGAAGCTTTCTTT
abundance: -; v_gene: TRBV4-3; d_gene: -; j_gene: TRBJ1-1; CDR3aa: CASSQVTGNTEAFF; CDR3nt: TGCGCCAGCAGCCAAGTGACAGGTAACACTGAAGCTTTCTTT
abundance: -; v_gene: TRBV4-2; d_gene: TRBD2; j_gene: TRBJ2-3; CDR3aa: CASSQSRGGGTDTQYF; CDR3nt: TGTGCCAGCAGCCAATCCCGGGGCGGGGGAACAGATACGCAGTATTTT
abundance: -; v_gene: TRBV23-1; d_gene: TRBD1; j_gene: TRBJ2-1; CDR3aa: CAIPPGTVFWSEQFF; CDR3nt: TGCGCCATCCCCCCGGGGACAGTATTTTGGTCTGAGCAGTTCTTC
abundance: -; v_gene: TRBV4-2; d_gene: -; j_gene: TRBJ2-3; CDR3aa: CAIAGATDTQYF; CDR3nt: TGTGCCATCGCAGGGGCCACAGATACGCAGTATTTT
abundance: -; v_gene: TRBV3-1/TRBV3-2; d_gene: TRBD2; j_gene: TRBJ2-3; CDR3aa: CASSQGLTSGDSTDTQYF; CDR3nt: TGTGCCAGCAGCCAAGGCCTGACTAGCGGGGACAGCACAGATACGCAGTATTTT
abundance: -; v_gene: TRBV29-1; d_gene: -; j_gene: TRBJ1-2; CDR3aa: CSVEGPSYGYTF; CDR3nt: TGCAGCGTTGAAGGTCCTTCCTATGGCTACACCTTC
abundance: -; v_gene: TRBV5-1; d_gene: -; j_gene: TRBJ2-3; CDR3aa: CASSLDQGGDTQYF; CDR3nt: TGCGCCAGCAGCTTGGATCAGGGGGGCGATACGCAGTATTTT
abundance: -; v_gene: TRBV28; d_gene: TRBD1; j_gene: TRBJ2-1; CDR3aa: CASSLTGAYNEQFF; CDR3nt: TGTGCCAGCAGTTTGACAGGGGCGTACAATGAGCAGTTCTTC
abundance: -; v_gene: TRBV29-1; d_gene: TRBD1; j_gene: TRBJ1-1; CDR3aa: CSARQGAEAFF; CDR3nt: TGCAGCGCCAGACAGGGAGCTGAAGCTTTCTTT
abundance: -; v_gene: TRBV12-3/TRBV12-4; d_gene: -; j_gene: TRBJ1-5; CDR3aa: CASSQGYNQPQHF; CDR3nt: TGTGCCAGCAGCCAGGGGTACAATCAGCCCCAGCATTTT
abundance: many; v_gene: TRBV11-2; d_gene: TRBD1; j_gene: TRBJ1-1; CDR3aa: CASSSRNRQGAASYEAFF; CDR3nt: TGTGCCAGCAGCTCCCGTAATCGGCAGGGGGCCGCAAGTTATGAAGCTTTCTTT
abundance: many; v_gene: TRBV28; d_gene: TRBD1; j_gene: TRBJ2-1; CDR3aa: CASSSGGGEQFF; CDR3nt: TGTGCCAGCAGTTCAGGGGGTGGTGAGCAGTTCTTC
abundance: -; v_gene: TRBV3-1/TRBV3-2; d_gene: TRBD1; j_gene: TRBJ2-7; CDR3aa: CASSQLGTGNEQYF; CDR3nt: TGTGCCAGCAGCCAGCTGGGGACAGGGAACGAGCAGTACTTC
abundance: -; v_gene: TRBV28; d_gene: TRBD1; j_gene: TRBJ1-5; CDR3aa: CASRRQGARNQPQHF; CDR3nt: TGTGCCAGCAGGCGACAGGGGGCGAGAAATCAGCCCCAGCATTTT
abundance: -; v_gene: TRBV23-1; d_gene: -; j_gene: TRBJ1-5; CDR3aa: CASRRDLVDRKDNQPQHF; CDR3nt: TGCGCCAGCAGGCGAGATTTGGTCGACAGGAAAGACAATCAGCCCCAGCATTTT
abundance: -; v_gene: TRBV7-9; d_gene: -; j_gene: TRBJ2-1; CDR3aa: CASSQGAFSHEQFF; CDR3nt: TGTGCCAGCAGCCAAGGGGCGTTCAGCCATGAGCAGTTCTTC
abundance: once; v_gene: TRBV9; d_gene: TRBD1; j_gene: TRBJ2-7; CDR3aa: CASSPWDRALIEQYF; CDR3nt: TGTGCCAGCAGCCCGTGGGACAGAGCCCTTATTGAGCAGTACTTC
abundance: -; v_gene: TRBV12-5; d_gene: -; j_gene: TRBJ2-1; CDR3aa: CASGSNYVDEQFF; CDR3nt: TGTGCTAGTGGTTCGAACTATGTGGATGAGCAGTTCTTC
abundance: -; v_gene: TRBV5-1; d_gene: TRBD1; j_gene: TRBJ1-3; CDR3aa: CASSLEDRGRNTIYF; CDR3nt: TGCGCCAGCAGCCTTGAAGACAGGGGCCGAAACACCATATATTTT
abundance: -; v_gene: TRBV5-1; d_gene: TRBD2; j_gene: TRBJ2-5; CDR3aa: CASEGSWGLAGGFKETQYF; CDR3nt: TGCGCCAGCGAAGGGTCCTGGGGACTAGCGGGGGGGTTCAAAGAGACCCAGTACTTC
abundance: few; v_gene: TRBV5-1; d_gene: -; j_gene: TRBJ2-3; CDR3aa: CASSLQGRSTDTQYF; CDR3nt: TGCGCCAGCAGCTTGCAAGGCAGGAGCACAGATACGCAGTATTTT
abundance: -; v_gene: TRBV5-1; d_gene: -; j_gene: TRBJ1-1; CDR3aa: CASSLAVGGQSDTEAFF; CDR3nt: TGCGCCAGCAGCTTGGCAGTCGGGGGGCAGAGTGACACTGAAGCTTTCTTT
abundance: once; v_gene: TRBV5-6; d_gene: -; j_gene: TRBJ2-3; CDR3aa: CASSLSRWTDTQYF; CDR3nt: TGTGCCAGCAGCTTAAGCCGGTGGACAGATACGCAGTATTTT
abundance: -; v_gene: TRBV10-3; d_gene: TRBD1; j_gene: TRBJ1-1; CDR3aa: CATQQGALLDTEAFF; CDR3nt: TGTGCCACACAACAGGGGGCACTCCTTGACACTGAAGCTTTCTTT
abundance: -; v_gene: TRBV10-1; d_gene: TRBD2; j_gene: TRBJ2-1; CDR3aa: CASSDGTSGGGQFF; CDR3nt: TGCGCCAGCAGTGATGGGACTAGCGGGGGGGGGCAGTTCTTC
abundance: -; v_gene: TRBV9; d_gene: -; j_gene: TRBJ1-5; CDR3aa: CASSGQANQPQHF; CDR3nt: TGTGCCAGCAGCGGCCAGGCCAATCAGCCCCAGCATTTT
abundance: -; v_gene: TRBV19; d_gene: -; j_gene: TRBJ1-5; CDR3aa: CASSIVQTNNQPQHF; CDR3nt: TGTGCCAGTAGTATCGTGCAAACAAACAATCAGCCCCAGCATTTT
abundance: -; v_gene: TRBV30; d_gene: -; j_gene: TRBJ2-1; CDR3aa: CAWSADSKSSYNEQFF; CDR3nt: TGTGCCTGGAGTGCGGACTCTAAAAGCTCCTACAATGAGCAGTTCTTC
abundance: -; v_gene: TRBV4-1; d_gene: TRBD1; j_gene: TRBJ1-2; CDR3aa: CASSQLRGQGGYTF; CDR3nt: TGCGCCAGCAGCCAGCTTCGTGGACAGGGTGGCTACACCTTC
abundance: -; v_gene: TRBV28; d_gene: -; j_gene: TRBJ2-3; CDR3aa: CASSYYLALGTDTQYF; CDR3nt: TGTGCCAGCAGTTACTACCTGGCTCTGGGCACAGATACGCAGTATTTT
abundance: -; v_gene: TRBV28; d_gene: TRBD1; j_gene: TRBJ2-7; CDR3aa: CAILDRGSYEQYF; CDR3nt: TGTGCCATCTTGGACAGGGGGTCCTACGAGCAGTACTTC
abundance: -; v_gene: TRBV11-3; d_gene: -; j_gene: TRBJ1-1; CDR3aa: CASRRASLNTEAFF; CDR3nt: TGTGCCAGCAGGAGGGCTTCTTTGAACACTGAAGCTTTCTTT
abundance: -; v_gene: TRBV28; d_gene: -; j_gene: TRBJ1-1; CDR3aa: CASSLGHQIGTEAFF; CDR3nt: TGTGCCAGCAGTTTGGGACACCAAATCGGCACTGAAGCTTTCTTT
abundance: -; v_gene: TRBV29-1; d_gene: -; j_gene: TRBJ1-5; CDR3aa: CSVAGGAQQPQHF; CDR3nt: TGCAGCGTTGCGGGGGGGGCTCAGCAGCCCCAGCATTTT
abundance: -; v_gene: TRBV28; d_gene: -; j_gene: TRBJ2-1; CDR3aa: CASSLLSGAGAYNEQFF; CDR3nt: TGTGCCAGCAGTTTACTCTCGGGGGCGGGGGCCTACAATGAGCAGTTCTTC
abundance: -; v_gene: TRBV12-3/TRBV12-4; d_gene: TRBD2; j_gene: TRBJ2-1; CDR3aa: CATRGVGYNEQFF; CDR3nt: TGTGCCACCCGGGGGGTCGGGTACAATGAGCAGTTCTTC
abundance: -; v_gene: TRBV7-2; d_gene: TRBD1; j_gene: TRBJ2-7; CDR3aa: CASSLAKGQGSIYEQYF; CDR3nt: TGTGCCAGCAGCTTAGCGAAGGGACAGGGGAGCATATACGAGCAGTACTTC
abundance: -; v_gene: TRBV28; d_gene: -; j_gene: TRBJ1-2; CDR3aa: CASSFRGNGYTF; CDR3nt: TGTGCCAGCAGTTTTCGGGGGAATGGCTACACCTTC
abundance: -; v_gene: TRBV6-5; d_gene: TRBD1; j_gene: TRBJ2-6; CDR3aa: CASFKGGFGANVLTF; CDR3nt: TGTGCCAGCTTTAAAGGGGGCTTTGGGGCCAACGTCCTGACTTTC
abundance: -; v_gene: TRBV19; d_gene: TRBD1; j_gene: TRBJ2-3; CDR3aa: CASSARDRQYF; CDR3nt: TGTGCCAGTAGTGCCCGGGACAGGCAGTATTTT
abundance: -; v_gene: TRBV6-5; d_gene: TRBD2; j_gene: TRBJ2-1; CDR3aa: CASSSLTSGGALFF; CDR3nt: TGTGCCAGCAGTTCCTTGACTAGCGGGGGGGCTCTGTTCTTC
abundance: -; v_gene: TRBV7-2; d_gene: -; j_gene: TRBJ2-7; CDR3aa: CASSFIASQGYEQYF; CDR3nt: TGTGCCAGCAGCTTTATAGCGTCACAGGGCTACGAGCAGTACTTC
abundance: -; v_gene: TRBV19; d_gene: -; j_gene: TRBJ2-5; CDR3aa: CASSFAETQYF; CDR3nt: TGTGCCAGTAGTTTTGCGGAGACCCAGTACTTC
abundance: -; v_gene: TRBV9; d_gene: -; j_gene: TRBJ1-3; CDR3aa: CASSVGEPGNTIYF; CDR3nt: TGTGCCAGCAGCGTTGGGGAGCCTGGAAACACCATATATTTT
abundance: -; v_gene: TRBV7-2; d_gene: -; j_gene: TRBJ2-6; CDR3aa: CASSSRGTGANVLTF; CDR3nt: TGTGCCAGCAGCTCCAGGGGTACTGGGGCCAACGTCCTGACTTTC
abundance: -; v_gene: TRBV11-3; d_gene: TRBD2; j_gene: TRBJ2-5; CDR3aa: CASSLGSLAEETQYF; CDR3nt: TGTGCCAGCAGCTTAGGTTCTCTAGCGGAAGAGACCCAGTACTTC
abundance: once; v_gene: TRBV5-5; d_gene: TRBD1; j_gene: TRBJ1-2; CDR3aa: CASSPSGQGQNYGYTF; CDR3nt: TGTGCCAGCAGCCCGTCCGGACAGGGCCAAAACTATGGCTACACCTTC
abundance: -; v_gene: TRBV11-3; d_gene: TRBD2; j_gene: TRBJ2-1; CDR3aa: CASSSGLAGGTYNEQFF; CDR3nt: TGTGCCAGCAGCTCGGGACTAGCGGGGGGGACCTACAATGAGCAGTTCTTC
abundance: -; v_gene: TRBV5-4; d_gene: TRBD1; j_gene: TRBJ2-1; CDR3aa: CASSLGTGFHNEQFF; CDR3nt: TGTGCCAGCAGCTTGGGGACAGGTTTCCACAATGAGCAGTTCTTC
abundance: once; v_gene: TRBV24-1; d_gene: TRBD2; j_gene: TRBJ2-5; CDR3aa: CATAAGGVQETQYF; CDR3nt: TGTGCCACCGCAGCGGGGGGGGTCCAAGAGACCCAGTACTTC
abundance: once; v_gene: TRBV11-2; d_gene: -; j_gene: TRBJ2-7; CDR3aa: CASRRVKGPYEQYF; CDR3nt: TGTGCCAGCAGGAGGGTAAAGGGTCCCTACGAGCAGTACTTC